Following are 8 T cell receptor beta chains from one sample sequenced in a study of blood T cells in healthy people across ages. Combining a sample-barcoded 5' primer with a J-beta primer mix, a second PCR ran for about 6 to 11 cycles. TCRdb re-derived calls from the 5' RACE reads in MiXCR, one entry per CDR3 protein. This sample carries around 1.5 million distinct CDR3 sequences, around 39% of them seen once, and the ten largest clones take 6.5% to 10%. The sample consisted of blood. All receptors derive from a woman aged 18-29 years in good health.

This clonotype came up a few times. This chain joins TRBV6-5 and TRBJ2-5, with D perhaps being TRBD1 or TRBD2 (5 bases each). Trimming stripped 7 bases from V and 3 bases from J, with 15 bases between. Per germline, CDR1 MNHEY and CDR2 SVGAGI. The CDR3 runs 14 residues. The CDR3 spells CASKGQGVEETQYF. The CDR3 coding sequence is TGTGCCAGCAAAGGCCAGGGAGTGGAAGAGACCCAGTACTTC.

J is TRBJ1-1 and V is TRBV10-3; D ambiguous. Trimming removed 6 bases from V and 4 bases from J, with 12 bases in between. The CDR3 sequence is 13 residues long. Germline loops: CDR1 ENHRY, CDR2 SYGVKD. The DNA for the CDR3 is TGTGCCATCAGGGAGGACCGTTTCACTGAAGCTTTCTTT. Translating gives CAIREDRFTEAFF.

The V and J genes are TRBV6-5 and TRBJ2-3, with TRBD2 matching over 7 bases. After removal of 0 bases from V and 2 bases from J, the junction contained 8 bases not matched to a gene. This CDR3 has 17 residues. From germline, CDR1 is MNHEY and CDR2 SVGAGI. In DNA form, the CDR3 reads TGTGCCAGCAGTTACTCGCGCTCTAGCGGAGACACAGATACGCAGTATTTT. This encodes CASSYSRSSGDTDTQYF.

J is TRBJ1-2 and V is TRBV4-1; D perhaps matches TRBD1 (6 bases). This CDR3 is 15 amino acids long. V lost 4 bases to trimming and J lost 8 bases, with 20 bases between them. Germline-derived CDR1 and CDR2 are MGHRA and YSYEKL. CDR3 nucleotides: TGCGCCAGCAGCCGCCCGGACGGGGGGCTGGAGGGCTACACCTTC. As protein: CASSRPDGGLEGYTF.

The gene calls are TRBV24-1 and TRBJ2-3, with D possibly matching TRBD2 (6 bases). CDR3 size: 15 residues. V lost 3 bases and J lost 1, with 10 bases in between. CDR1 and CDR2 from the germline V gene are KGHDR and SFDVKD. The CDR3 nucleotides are TGTGCCACCAGTGATGTCGTAGCGGGCACAGATACGCAGTATTTT. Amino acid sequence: CATSDVVAGTDTQYF.

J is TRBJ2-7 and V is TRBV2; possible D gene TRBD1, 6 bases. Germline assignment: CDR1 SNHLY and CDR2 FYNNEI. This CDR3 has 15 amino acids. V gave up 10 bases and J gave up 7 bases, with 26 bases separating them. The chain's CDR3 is CAKLDPGKGDNEQYF. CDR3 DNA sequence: TGTGCCAAGCTCGATCCGGGAAAAGGGGACAATGAGCAGTACTTC.

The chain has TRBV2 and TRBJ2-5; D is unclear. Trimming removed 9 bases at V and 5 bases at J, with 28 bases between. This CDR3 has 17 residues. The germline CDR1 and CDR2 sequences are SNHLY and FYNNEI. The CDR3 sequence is CASGPPTPSIMAETQYF. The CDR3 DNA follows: TGTGCCAGTGGACCTCCGACCCCAAGCATAATGGCGGAGACCCAGTACTTC.

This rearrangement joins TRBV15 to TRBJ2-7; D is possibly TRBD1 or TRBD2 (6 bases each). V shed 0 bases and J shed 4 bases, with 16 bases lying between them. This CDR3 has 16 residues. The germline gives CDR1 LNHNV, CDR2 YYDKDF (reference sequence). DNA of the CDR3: TGTGCCACCAGCAGAGATACTACAGGGACTTTTTACGAGCAGTACTTC. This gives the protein CATSRDTTGTFYEQYF.